Following are 18 T cell receptor beta chains from one sample sequenced in a study of ipilimumab plus nivolumab after autologous stem cell transplantation. Measured with immunoSEQ multiplex PCR; TCRdb has only the in-frame clones, and not every one. Of more than 13,000 clones listed, around 74% are singletons. Sample: PBMCs, taken in a trial of ipilimumab plus nivolumab as post-transplant consolidation. All receptors come from a male donor with primary mediastinal lymphoma.

The sample holds one count of this clone. This chain links TRBV7-2 with TRBJ1-4; tentative D call: TRBD1 (5 bases). The CDR3 contains 14 residues. The germline V and J ends were trimmed by 5 bases and 2 bases, with 9 bases remaining between them. Germline values: CDR1 SGHTA, CDR2 FQGNSA. This CDR3 reads CASSPGRTNEKLFF. The CDR3 region has the DNA TGTGCCAGCAGCCCGGGACGGACTAATGAAAAACTGTTTTTT.

The chain couples TRBV7-6 to TRBJ2-2; 8 bases agree with TRBD2. The CDR3 runs 17 residues. CDR1 SGHVS and CDR2 FNYEAQ come from the germline V gene. J lost 4 bases, V lost 1 base, and 8 bases had no gene match. CDR3 loop: CASSLVFYRGGTGELFF. As DNA, the CDR3 is TGTGCCAGCAGCTTAGTTTTCTATCGGGGGGGCACCGGGGAGCTGTTTTTT.

Within the sample, this clone is medium-sized. This chain links TRBV11-1 with TRBJ2-3, with 11 nucleotides matching TRBD1. Germline V CDR1 and CDR2: SGHAT, FQDESV (reference sequence). Germline trimming cut 10 bases from V and 3 bases from J; bases unmatched to any gene: 3. CDR3 length equals 13 residues. The chain's CDR3 is CAIGQGATDTQYF. The CDR3 nucleotides are TGTGCCATCGGACAGGGGGCTACAGATACGCAGTATTTT.

This CDR3 is CASSSAGGLAGGSYNEQFF. Here the CDR3 DNA reads TGTGCCAGCAGCTCCGCCGGGGGACTAGCGGGAGGGTCCTACAATGAGCAGTTCTTC. V is TRBV7-9 and J is TRBJ2-1; the match to TRBD2 covers 16 bases. The J segment lost 1 base and the V segment lost 4 bases, leaving 7 bases of the junction unmatched. CDR1 is SEHNR and CDR2 is FQNEAQ in the germline V gene (reference sequence). The CDR3 is made up of 19 amino acids.

The CDR3 sequence: CASSYPYEGQEGPETQYF. CDR3 DNA: TGTGCCAGCAGCTACCCGTACGAAGGACAGGAAGGTCCAGAGACCCAGTACTTC. This rearrangement joins TRBV7-6 to TRBJ2-5, with TRBD1 identical over 7 bases. This CDR3 is 18 amino acids long. The V gene end was trimmed by 4 bases and the J gene end by 4 bases; junction bases not matched to a gene: 18. Germline V gene data show CDR1 as SGHVS and CDR2 as FNYEAQ.

V and J are TRBV6-1 and TRBJ2-1, with 7 bases fitting TRBD1. Per the germline V gene, CDR1 is MNHNS and CDR2 is SASEGT. Trimming removed 6 bases from V and 4 bases from J; junction bases left unmatched: 9. This CDR3 has 15 residues. In nucleotides, the CDR3 is TGTGCCAGCAGCTTAACCCGGGACAGTTACAATGAGCAGTTCTTC. This codes for CASSLTRDSYNEQFF.

This clone was seen a few times. The chain employs TRBV6-6 and TRBJ1-6; TRBD1 is a possible D gene (6 bases). Germline V gene data show CDR1 as MNHNY and CDR2 as SVGAGI (reference sequence). With 0 bases removed from V and 6 bases from J, the gap between germline ends came to 6 bases. The CDR3 contains 14 residues. CDR3 DNA: TGTGCCAGCAGTTACTCGGGGGCTAATTCACCCCTCCACTTT. This gives the protein CASSYSGANSPLHF.

The CDR3 loop reads CASSQDPGGSEQYF. The CDR3 DNA reads TGTGCCAGCAGCCAAGACCCGGGGGGCTCCGAGCAGTACTTC. The J gene is TRBJ2-7, the V gene TRBV5-5; possibly TRBD2 for D (7 bases). Deletions cut 4 bases from V and 6 bases from J, with 17 bases between. There are 14 residues in the CDR3. In germline, CDR1 is SGHKS, CDR2 YYEKEE (reference sequence).

Judged by abundance, this clone is medium-sized. This chain joins TRBV19 and TRBJ1-1, with a tentative D call TRBD1 (5 bases). Germline assignment: CDR1 LNHDA and CDR2 SQIVND (reference sequence). CDR3 size: 13 residues. Trimming removed 7 bases at V and 9 bases at J, with 18 bases between. The CDR3 sequence: CASMWDPGGQAFF. The CDR3 DNA reads as TGTGCCAGTATGTGGGACCCCGGAGGCCAAGCTTTCTTT.

The V gene is TRBV2, the J gene TRBJ2-6; D is uncertain. The germline V gene has CDR1 SNHLY and CDR2 FYNNEI. CDR3 length: 17 residues. Trimming removed 0 bases at V and 4 bases at J, with 13 bases between. In DNA, the CDR3 is TGTGCCAGCAGTGAAGCGAAGGGTCCATGGGGGGCCAACGTCCTGACTTTC. Amino acid sequence: CASSEAKGPWGANVLTF.

The gene calls are TRBV5-1 and TRBJ1-1; maybe TRBD1 (5 bases). The CDR3 consists of 15 residues. CDR1 SGHRS and CDR2 YFSETQ come from the germline V gene. The ends were cut back, 0 bases at V and 7 bases at J, with 16 bases in the middle. CDR3 DNA: TGCGCCAGCAGCTTGGGGGACCATATCCCAGATGAAGCTTTCTTT. It specifies CASSLGDHIPDEAFF.

In regard to this clone: Since a much larger clone is just one base distant, this may be a read error. The V and J genes are TRBV19 and TRBJ2-2, with D uncertain. The CDR3 covers 13 residues. Between the trimmed V and J ends, which lost 7 bases and 6 bases, there was a span of 12 bases. Per the germline V gene, CDR1 is LNHDA and CDR2 is SQIVND (reference sequence). The CDR3 DNA reads as TGTGCCAGTAATTTCCGTGTTGCCGGGGAGCTGTTTTTT. Residues: CASNFRVAGELFF.

This clone was found a few times. The germline gene is not matched at one end of the junction; a read error may be the cause. The chain has TRBV10-2 and TRBJ2-3, with D possibly matching TRBD2 (5 bases). CDR1 is WSHSY and CDR2 is SAAADI in the germline V gene. The CDR3 sequence is 14 residues long. The CDR3 loop is CASRKEVSIDTQYF. The CDR3 nucleotides read TGCGCCAGCCGAAAGGAGGTTAGCATAGATACGCAGTATTTT.

This sequence joins TRBV9 and TRBJ2-7, with 13 positions matching TRBD2. This CDR3 has 16 amino acids. Trimming removed 1 base from V and 5 bases from J; junction bases left unmatched: 6. Per germline, CDR1 SGDLS and CDR2 YYNGEE. CDR3 sequence (DNA): TGTGCCAGCAGCGTAAACCCGACTAGCGGGAGGAACGAGCAGTACTTC. Protein: CASSVNPTSGRNEQYF.

The gene calls are TRBV6-1 and TRBJ1-1; D not certain. The CDR3 covers 13 residues. V was clipped by 3 bases and J by 8 bases, with 13 bases between them. Germline CDR1 and CDR2: MNHNS and SASEGT. The CDR3 loop reads CASSDLGSYEAFF. The CDR3 DNA is TGTGCCAGCAGTGACCTGGGGTCATACGAAGCTTTCTTT.

V and J are TRBV15 and TRBJ1-5; D is undetermined. The CDR3 sequence is 14 residues long. Germline loops: CDR1 LNHNV, CDR2 YYDKDF (reference sequence). Trimming cost V 6 bases and J 4 bases, with 13 bases left between them. CDR3 in DNA: TGTGCCACCAGAATGGGCTATGAAAATCAGCCCCAGCATTTT. Its translation is CATRMGYENQPQHF.

J is TRBJ1-2 and V is TRBV7-9, with unresolved D. The CDR3 has 14 residues. Trimming cost V 4 bases and J 8 bases, with 17 bases left between them. Germline V lookup: CDR1 SEHNR, CDR2 FQNEAQ (reference sequence). CDR3 sequence: CASSSTRTSGGYTF. Written as DNA, the CDR3 is TGTGCCAGCAGCTCTACACGAACGTCGGGAGGCTACACCTTC.

This chain links TRBV19 with TRBJ1-5; maybe TRBD1 (6 bases). Trimming stripped 5 bases from V and 6 bases from J, with 14 bases between. Germline loops: CDR1 LNHDA, CDR2 SQIVND (reference sequence). The CDR3 consists of 14 residues. The CDR3 sequence: CASSRPGAGQPQHF. The CDR3 DNA reads TGTGCCAGTAGTCGACCAGGGGCGGGTCAGCCCCAGCATTTT.